The TCR beta chain described here comes from a study of CD8+ T cells in alopecia areata. General study results and limits: Between patients, shared TCR sequences were less clear than in mice. This was possibly due in part to HLA diversity in the patient population. Scalp clonality and expanded CD8+ clones among the top 100 were significantly decreased by tofacitinib.

The treatment denotes: oral pan-JAK inhibitor, 5-10 mg twice daily. Concerning this clone: Antigen unknown.

V was clipped by 4 bases and J by 6 bases, with 9 bases between them. Germline lookup yields CDR1 MGHDK and CDR2 SYGVNS. The CDR3 runs 12 residues. RNA extraction and reverse transcription yielded cDNA as sequencing template. Sequencing was performed with immunoSEQ multiplex PCR; in TCRdb, only in-frame clones are kept and a portion is missing. The sample carries roughly 120,000 clones, under 60% recorded once. This sample comprised CD8+ T cells sorted from blood, obtained at week 24, from a patient treated with tofacitinib. This receptor was obtained from a human donor with alopecia areata. This chain connects TRBV25-1 to TRBJ1-1; no reliable D call. The CDR3, as DNA: TGTGCCAGCAGTGGACTTGGGCCTGAAGCTTTCTTT. It codes for CASSGLGPEAFF. The full variable domain, rest sourced from reference TRBV25-1 and TRBJ1-1, is EADIYQTPRYLVIGTGKKITLECSQTMGHDKMYWYQQDPGMELHLIHYSYGVNSTEKGDLSSESTVSRIRTEHFPLTLESARPSHTSQYLCASSGLGPEAFFGQGTRLTVV.